Below, 13 T cell receptor beta chains from the same sample are listed, as sequenced in a study of cytomegalovirus exposure and HLA in healthy donors. The study ran its PCR with 60 Vbeta and 13 Jbeta primers. Data came from immunoSEQ multiplex PCR; TCRdb stores just in-frame clones and leaves some out. Of roughly 150,000 clones detected, about 80% appear once; the ten largest clones hold about 15%. The source material was PBMCs. The source is a woman aged 40 to 50 in good health and CMV-seronegative.

The V gene is TRBV5-1, the J gene TRBJ1-2; TRBD1 is a possible D gene (6 bases). Germline V gives CDR1 SGHRS, CDR2 YFSETQ. Trimming pared 4 bases from V and 7 bases from J, leaving 17 bases between. The CDR3 extends over 14 amino acids. CDR3 sequence: CASSGDTGQFGYTF. The CDR3 coding sequence is TGCGCCAGCAGCGGGGACACAGGGCAGTTTGGCTACACCTTC.

The chain recombines TRBV7-9 with TRBJ2-7, with TRBD1 matching 9 bases. Looked up from germline, CDR1 is SEHNR and CDR2 is FQNEAQ (reference sequence). The CDR3 contains 16 residues. Losses at the gene ends were 6 bases for V and 7 bases for J; bases not matched to a gene: 16. The CDR3 loop reads CASRPPRRTGEVEQYF. The CDR3 DNA sequence: TGTGCCAGCAGACCCCCCCGGAGGACAGGGGAGGTTGAGCAGTACTTC.

This chain joins TRBV4-1 and TRBJ2-3; 7 bases match TRBD2. The CDR3 loop spans 15 amino acids. Losses at the gene ends were 1 base for V and 0 bases for J; bases not matched to a gene: 1. In germline, CDR1 is MGHRA, CDR2 YSYEKL. In DNA, the CDR3 is TGCGCCAGCAGCCAAGGGCGGGGGAGCACAGATACGCAGTATTTT. This sequence encodes CASSQGRGSTDTQYF.

This rearrangement joins TRBV4-2 to TRBJ2-7, with a tentative D call TRBD2 (6 bases). Trimming took 0 bases from V and 2 from J, leaving 14 bases between them. This CDR3 comprises 16 residues. The germline V gene encodes CDR1 LGHNA and CDR2 YNFKEQ. Here the CDR3 DNA reads TGTGCCAGCAGCCAAGAGGGCCCGGGGGAGGCCTACGAGCAGTACTTC. Its protein product is CASSQEGPGEAYEQYF.

CDR3 in DNA: TGTGCCAGCCAGCTTAGTGGGGCAGAGCAGTACTTC. Protein: CASQLSGAEQYF. The genes are TRBV7-9 and TRBJ2-7, with D perhaps matching TRBD1 (5 bases). The CDR3 has 12 amino acids. Germline V CDR1 and CDR2: SEHNR, FQNEAQ (reference sequence). V was pared by 8 bases and J by 7 bases, with 15 bases between.

In DNA form, the CDR3 reads TGTGCCAGCAGCCTCAACACGGATACGCAGTATTTT. Protein sequence: CASSLNTDTQYF. The rearrangement links TRBV11-3 to TRBJ2-3; no clear D. CDR3 length: 12 amino acids. V lost 5 bases, J lost 6 bases, and 9 bases lay in between. CDR1 is SGHNT, CDR2 YENEEA, per germline.

The table lists this clone with a few counts. The CDR3 here is CASSRGGIQYF. CDR3 DNA sequence: TGTGCCAGCAGTCGAGGAGGAATTCAGTACTTC. The chain employs TRBV7-2 and TRBJ2-4; D possibly corresponds to TRBD2 (5 bases). Germline V gene data show CDR1 as SGHTA and CDR2 as FQGNSA. The CDR3 is 11 residues long. V lost 6 bases to trimming and J lost 10 bases, with 10 bases between them.

J is TRBJ1-2 and V is TRBV29-1; D possibly corresponds to TRBD1 (6 bases). CDR3 length: 14 residues. Germline V gene lookup returns CDR1 SQVTM and CDR2 ANQGSEA. V lost 6 bases and J 4 bases, leaving 18 bases between the germline ends. The CDR3 DNA reads TGCAGCGTGGGGGGGGTAGGGGGGTTCTATGGCTACACCTTC. It specifies CSVGGVGGFYGYTF.

This sequence joins TRBV7-6 and TRBJ1-1; D perhaps matches TRBD1 (5 bases). The CDR3 extends over 15 amino acids. V dropped 7 bases and J dropped 2 bases, with 17 bases sitting between them. The germline CDR1 and CDR2 sequences are SGHVS and FNYEAQ. Here the CDR3 DNA reads TGTGCCAGCACCCTAGCGGGGCAGGGAAACACTGAAGCTTTCTTT. This sequence encodes CASTLAGQGNTEAFF. The full variable domain, with the rest looked up from reference TRBV7-6 and TRBJ1-1, is GAGVSQSPRYKVTKRGQDVALRCDPISGHVSLYWYRQALGQGPEFLTYFNYEAQQDKSGLPNDRFSAERPEGSISTLTIQRTEQRDSAMYRCASTLAGQGNTEAFFGQGTRLTVV.

The genes are TRBV4-2 and TRBJ1-1; D may be TRBD1 (6 bases). V shed 4 bases and J shed 4 bases, with 13 bases lying between them. Germline CDR1 LGHNA, CDR2 YNFKEQ. CDR3 length: 14 amino acids. CDR3: CASSLPGGATEAFF. The CDR3, as DNA: TGTGCCAGCAGCCTCCCGGGGGGGGCCACTGAAGCTTTCTTT.

This sequence joins TRBV7-2 and TRBJ2-7; the match to TRBD1 covers 10 bases. With 4 bases clipped from V and 2 bases from J, the junction kept 5 bases outside the gene matches. The CDR3 spans 15 residues. CDR1 is SGHTA and CDR2 is FQGNSA in the germline V gene. The CDR3 bases are TGTGCCAGCAGCTGGGGACAGGGGCGAACCTACGAGCAGTACTTC. It encodes CASSWGQGRTYEQYF. The complete variable domain, with remaining parts taken from reference TRBV7-2 and TRBJ2-7, reads GAGVSQSPSNKVTEKGKDVELRCDPISGHTALYWYRQSLGQGLEFLIYFQGNSAPDKSGLPSDRFSAERTGGSVSTLTIQRTQQEDSAVYLCASSWGQGRTYEQYFGPGTRLTVT.

The chain employs TRBV2 and TRBJ2-7; tentatively, D is TRBD1 (5 bases). V was trimmed by 5 bases and J by 11 bases, leaving 10 bases between them. Germline V gene data show CDR1 as SNHLY and CDR2 as FYNNEI. The CDR3 covers 10 residues. CDR3 in amino acids: CASSQGREYF. The CDR3 DNA follows: TGTGCCAGCAGTCAGGGAAGGGAGTACTTC. Supplemented by reference TRBV2 and TRBJ2-7, the full variable domain reads EPEVTQTPSHQVTQMGQEVILRCVPISNHLYFYWYRQILGQKVEFLVSFYNNEISEKSEIFDDQFSVERPDGSNFTLKIRSTKLEDSAMYFCASSQGREYFGPGTRLTVT.

The V and J genes are TRBV28 and TRBJ2-6; 7 nucleotides agree with TRBD1. Losses at the gene ends were 8 bases for V and 0 bases for J; bases not matched to a gene: 10. Germline loops: CDR1 MDHEN, CDR2 SYDVKM. CDR3 length: 17 residues. The CDR3 region is CASLGTDFISGANVLTF. The CDR3 DNA follows: TGTGCCAGCCTGGGGACAGACTTTATCTCTGGGGCCAACGTCCTGACTTTC.